This T cell receptor beta chain was found in a study of T cell responses to AZD1222 COVID-19 vaccine. The study, taken as a whole, reports: Once two AZD1222 doses were given, Spike-specific TCR breadth and depth went up. Along spike, vaccine-associated CD4 TCRs were found throughout, with dominance at 160-218 and 743-854. In a largely white British group with more females than males, clonal diversity was possibly underestimated.

The table came from immunoSEQ multiplex PCR; TCRdb's copy has only in-frame clones and leaves some out. The data hold 72,000 or so clones, with less than 85% observed a single time. As for this clone: What it binds is not known.

The receptor comes from an adult in good health. Specimen: peripheral blood, collected on day 0 of AZD1222 vaccination.

The CDR3 nucleotides read TGTGCCAGTTCTGAGGGGGCGAGCTCTGGAAACACCATATATTTT. It yields the protein CASSEGASSGNTIYF. This chain uses TRBV7-2 with TRBJ1-3; 7 nucleotides line up with TRBD1. With V trimmed by 9 bases and J by 0 bases, 8 bases remained unmatched. The CDR3 spans 15 residues. Germline CDR1 reads SGHTA; CDR2 reads FQGNSA.